The present entry profiles one T cell receptor beta chain with its context. What it binds is not known. Sampling of each donor yielded at least one pre-ART PBMC sample and at least two post-ART PBMC samples. These data originate in a study of long-term antiretroviral therapy in people with HIV. At the level of the study: Of all samples, the earliest predate the 2015 immediate-ART recommendation by about a decade.

The CDR3 runs 16 residues. V lost 0 bases and J 5 bases, leaving 16 bases between the germline ends. Germline loops: CDR1 MNHEY, CDR2 SVGAGI. Notes on the study in general: It was observed that HIV repertoires exhibited narrower CDR3 length ranges than controls. Possibly under older ART regimens, blood was drawn between about 2004 and 2018.

The assay used was immunoSEQ (version v3.0), run at survey level. Clones were sequenced by immunoSEQ multiplex PCR, and TCRdb holds only the in-frame ones, with some missing. The sample lists fewer than 2,000 clones, roughly 88% occurring once. The chain employs TRBV6-5 and TRBJ1-1; weak D call: TRBD1 (5 bases). The sequence came from a woman in her forties or fifties with HIV. The specimen was unsorted PBMCs, collected 0.7 years after starting antiretroviral therapy. The CDR3 loop reads CASSYSLRGPETEAFF. In DNA, the CDR3 is TGTGCCAGCAGTTACTCATTAAGGGGCCCGGAGACTGAAGCTTTCTTT.